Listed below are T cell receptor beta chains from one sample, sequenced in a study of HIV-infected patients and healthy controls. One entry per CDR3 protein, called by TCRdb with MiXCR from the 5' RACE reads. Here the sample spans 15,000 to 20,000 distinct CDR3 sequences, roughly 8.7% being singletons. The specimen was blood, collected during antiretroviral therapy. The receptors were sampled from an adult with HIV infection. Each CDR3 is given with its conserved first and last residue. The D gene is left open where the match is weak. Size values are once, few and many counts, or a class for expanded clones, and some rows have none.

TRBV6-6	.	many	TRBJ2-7	CASSPQGGTYEQYF	TGTGCCAGCAGTCCGCAGGGGGGAACCTACGAGCAGTACTTC
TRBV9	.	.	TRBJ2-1	CASSGGAGRQFF	TGTGCCAGCAGCGGGGGGGCAGGGCGGCAGTTCTTC
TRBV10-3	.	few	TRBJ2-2	CAISGAPPNTGELFF	TGTGCCATCAGTGGTGCCCCCCCGAACACCGGGGAGCTGTTTTTT
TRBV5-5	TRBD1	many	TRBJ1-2	CASSLAGQDNNYGYTF	TGTGCCAGCAGCTTGGCCGGACAGGACAATAACTATGGCTACACCTTC
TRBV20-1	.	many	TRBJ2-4	CSARPGQVNIQYF	TGCAGTGCTAGACCCGGACAAGTCAACATTCAGTACTTC
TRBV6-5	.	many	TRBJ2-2	CASSFTGLPNTGELFF	TGTGCCAGCAGTTTCACAGGGCTCCCGAACACCGGGGAGCTGTTTTTT
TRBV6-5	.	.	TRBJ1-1	CASSYSAGTDIKAFF	TGTGCCAGCAGTTACTCTGCAGGGACCGATATTAAAGCTTTCTTT
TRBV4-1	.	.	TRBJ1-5	CASSQVMGDQPQHF	TGCGCCAGCAGCCAAGTGATGGGGGATCAGCCCCAGCATTTT
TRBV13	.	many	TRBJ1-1	CAARGVTEAFF	TGTGCCGCCCGGGGGGTCACTGAAGCTTTCTTT
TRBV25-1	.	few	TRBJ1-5	CASSEPGANQPQHF	TGTGCCAGCAGTGAACCAGGGGCGAATCAGCCCCAGCATTTT
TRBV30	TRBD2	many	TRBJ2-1	CACVSGGAYNEQFF	TGTGCCTGCGTTAGCGGGGGAGCCTACAATGAGCAGTTCTTC
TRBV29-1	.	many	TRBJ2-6	CSVYSGANVLTF	TGCAGCGTATACTCTGGGGCCAACGTCCTGACTTTC
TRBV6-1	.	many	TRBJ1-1	CASSEGWSGNTEAFF	TGTGCCAGCAGTGAAGGCTGGAGCGGGAACACTGAAGCTTTCTTT
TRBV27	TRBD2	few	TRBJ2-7	CASRLTSGGPYEQYF	TGTGCCAGCAGACTAACTAGCGGGGGTCCCTACGAGCAGTACTTC
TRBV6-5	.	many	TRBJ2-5	CASMARGGAGETQYF	TGTGCCAGCATGGCAAGAGGGGGGGCCGGGGAGACCCAGTACTTC
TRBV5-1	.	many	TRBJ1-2	CASSSISDELNEGVYGYTF	TGCGCCAGCAGCTCCATATCAGACGAGCTGAATGAAGGGGTCTATGGCTACACCTTC
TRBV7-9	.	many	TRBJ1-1	CASSEGPVSTEAFF	TGTGCCAGCAGCGAAGGACCGGTCAGCACTGAAGCTTTCTTT
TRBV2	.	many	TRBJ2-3	CASSEALGGDTQYF	TGTGCCAGCAGTGAAGCGCTTGGGGGGGATACGCAGTATTTT